Listed below are T cell receptor beta chains from one sample, sequenced in a study of cytomegalovirus exposure and HLA in healthy donors. Data came from immunoSEQ multiplex PCR; TCRdb stores just in-frame clones and leaves some out. This sample has about 95,000 clones, with about two thirds found just once. The source material was PBMCs. The receptor source for this set is a man aged 55 to 70 in good health and CMV-seronegative. Each CDR3 is given with its conserved first and last residue. D genes are given only for firm matches. Only some rows state a clone size, as once, few, many or a class for expanded clones.

j_gene: TRBJ2-5
d_gene: TRBD2
v_gene: TRBV5-6
abundance: .
CDR3nt: TGTGCCAGCAGCGACACCCAGGCGGGGGGGCAAGAGACCCAGTACTTC
CDR3aa: CASSDTQAGGQETQYF

j_gene: TRBJ2-4
d_gene: .
v_gene: TRBV10-1
abundance: few
CDR3nt: TGCGCCAGCTCCTCGGGCGAGGGGGACAAAAACATTCAGTACTTC
CDR3aa: CASSSGEGDKNIQYF

j_gene: TRBJ1-2
d_gene: .
v_gene: TRBV27
abundance: .
CDR3nt: TGTGCCAGCAGTCCCAATACCGACACCTATGGCTACACCTTC
CDR3aa: CASSPNTDTYGYTF

j_gene: TRBJ2-2
d_gene: .
v_gene: TRBV12-1
abundance: few
CDR3nt: TGTGCCAGCAGCTGGGGGACAGGGGGATCCGGGGAGCTGTTTTTT
CDR3aa: CASSWGTGGSGELFF

j_gene: TRBJ2-2
d_gene: TRBD1
v_gene: TRBV29-1
abundance: medium-sized
CDR3nt: TGCAGCACAAGCACAGGGGATACCGGGGAGCTGTTTTTT
CDR3aa: CSTSTGDTGELFF

j_gene: TRBJ2-5
d_gene: .
v_gene: TRBV5-1
abundance: .
CDR3nt: TGCGCCAGCAGCTTGGCCGCGGGCCCTCAGGAGACCCAGTACTTC
CDR3aa: CASSLAAGPQETQYF

j_gene: TRBJ1-4
d_gene: TRBD1
v_gene: TRBV7-2
abundance: .
CDR3nt: TGTGCCAGCAGCACGGGACAGTTTAATGAAAAACTGTTTTTT
CDR3aa: CASSTGQFNEKLFF

j_gene: TRBJ2-5
d_gene: .
v_gene: TRBV6-6
abundance: .
CDR3nt: TGTGCCAGCAGGCCCTCAGGGGAACGCGAGACCCAGTACTTC
CDR3aa: CASRPSGERETQYF

j_gene: TRBJ2-3
d_gene: TRBD2
v_gene: TRBV7-6
abundance: few
CDR3nt: TGTGCCAGCAGCTTAAATAGCGGGGTGGATACGCAGTATTTT
CDR3aa: CASSLNSGVDTQYF

j_gene: TRBJ1-3
d_gene: .
v_gene: TRBV10-3
abundance: .
CDR3nt: TGTGCCATCAGTGTCACATCTGGAAACACCATATATTTT
CDR3aa: CAISVTSGNTIYF

j_gene: TRBJ1-6
d_gene: TRBD1
v_gene: TRBV2
abundance: .
CDR3nt: TGTGCCAGCATTGGGACAGCTAATTCACCCCTCCACTTT
CDR3aa: CASIGTANSPLHF

j_gene: TRBJ2-7
d_gene: TRBD1
v_gene: TRBV30
abundance: .
CDR3nt: TGTGCCTGGAGTCCACTGACAGGGGGGGGCTACGAGCAGTACTTC
CDR3aa: CAWSPLTGGGYEQYF

j_gene: TRBJ1-1
d_gene: .
v_gene: TRBV5-1
abundance: .
CDR3nt: TGCGCCTCCGGTGAGCCAAACACTGAAGCTTTCTTT
CDR3aa: CASGEPNTEAFF

j_gene: TRBJ2-1
d_gene: .
v_gene: TRBV10-1
abundance: .
CDR3nt: TGCGCCAGCAGCCGAGGACTAGGGGGTGAGCAGTTCTTC
CDR3aa: CASSRGLGGEQFF

j_gene: TRBJ1-5
d_gene: .
v_gene: TRBV30
abundance: .
CDR3nt: TGTGCCTGGAGTCTAATGACAGAGTATCAGCCCCAGCATTTT
CDR3aa: CAWSLMTEYQPQHF

j_gene: TRBJ2-4
d_gene: .
v_gene: TRBV4-2
abundance: .
CDR3nt: TGTGCCAGCAGCCCCAGTTACGGGGACATTCAGTACTTC
CDR3aa: CASSPSYGDIQYF

j_gene: TRBJ1-1
d_gene: .
v_gene: TRBV5-1
abundance: few
CDR3nt: TGCGCCAGCCGGGACACGAACACTGAAGCTTTCTTT
CDR3aa: CASRDTNTEAFF

j_gene: TRBJ2-1
d_gene: TRBD2
v_gene: TRBV28
abundance: .
CDR3nt: TGTGCCAGCAGTCCCGGATCTAGCGGTTCCTACAATGAGCAGTTCTTC
CDR3aa: CASSPGSSGSYNEQFF

j_gene: TRBJ1-6
d_gene: TRBD1
v_gene: TRBV7-9
abundance: .
CDR3nt: TGTGCCAGCAGCCCAGCAGGGGGCGGGAATTCACCCCTCCACTTT
CDR3aa: CASSPAGGGNSPLHF

j_gene: TRBJ1-6
d_gene: TRBD1
v_gene: TRBV5-6
abundance: .
CDR3nt: TGTGCCAGCAGCCGGGACAGGGGCAATTCACCCCTCCACTTT
CDR3aa: CASSRDRGNSPLHF

j_gene: TRBJ2-1
d_gene: .
v_gene: TRBV6-1
abundance: .
CDR3nt: TGTGCCAGCAGTGAAGGGGGCGGAACCTACAATGAGCAGTTCTTC
CDR3aa: CASSEGGGTYNEQFF

j_gene: TRBJ2-3
d_gene: .
v_gene: TRBV4-1
abundance: .
CDR3nt: TGCGCCAGCAGCCAAGGAGTTCCGTCAGATACGCAGTATTTT
CDR3aa: CASSQGVPSDTQYF

j_gene: TRBJ2-5
d_gene: TRBD2
v_gene: TRBV15
abundance: few
CDR3nt: TGTGCCACCAGCAGAGATGGGGTGGCGGGGGTTGAAGAGACCCAGTACTTC
CDR3aa: CATSRDGVAGVEETQYF

j_gene: TRBJ2-7
d_gene: .
v_gene: TRBV19
abundance: .
CDR3nt: TGTGCCAGTTCCCCAGGGGAGGGGTCCTACGAGCAGTACTTC
CDR3aa: CASSPGEGSYEQYF

j_gene: TRBJ2-3
d_gene: .
v_gene: TRBV15
abundance: .
CDR3nt: TGTGCCACCAGCAGAGGAGTCTCTCGCGTCAGCACAGATACGCAGTATTTT
CDR3aa: CATSRGVSRVSTDTQYF

j_gene: TRBJ2-5
d_gene: TRBD1
v_gene: TRBV19
abundance: .
CDR3nt: TGTGCCAGTAGTATCGACCCCCCTCGGACAGGGGGCTTGGAGACCCAGTACTTC
CDR3aa: CASSIDPPRTGGLETQYF

j_gene: TRBJ1-4
d_gene: TRBD1
v_gene: TRBV7-9
abundance: .
CDR3nt: TGTGCCAGCAGCCCCTCACTCGGACAGGACGGGACTAATGAAAAACTGTTTTTT
CDR3aa: CASSPSLGQDGTNEKLFF

j_gene: TRBJ2-1
d_gene: TRBD1
v_gene: TRBV4-1
abundance: .
CDR3nt: TGCGCCAGCAGCCAAAACGACAGGGGTCCAGGGTCCTACAATGAGCAGTTCTTC
CDR3aa: CASSQNDRGPGSYNEQFF

j_gene: TRBJ2-1
d_gene: TRBD2
v_gene: TRBV10-3
abundance: .
CDR3nt: TGTGCCATCAGCCGAGCGGGAGAGGACAATGAGCAGTTCTTC
CDR3aa: CAISRAGEDNEQFF

j_gene: TRBJ2-7
d_gene: .
v_gene: TRBV5-4
abundance: .
CDR3nt: TGTGCCAGCAGCCCGGAGGGGGGGCGCATTGGCGAGCAGTACTTC
CDR3aa: CASSPEGGRIGEQYF

j_gene: TRBJ1-4
d_gene: TRBD1
v_gene: TRBV10-3
abundance: .
CDR3nt: TGTGCCATCAGTAAGGGACAGGGCGAAGAAAAACTGTTTTTT
CDR3aa: CAISKGQGEEKLFF

j_gene: TRBJ2-7
d_gene: TRBD1
v_gene: TRBV14
abundance: .
CDR3nt: TGTGCCAGCGGGACAGGGTCCTACGAGCAGTACTTC
CDR3aa: CASGTGSYEQYF

j_gene: TRBJ1-1
d_gene: .
v_gene: TRBV5-1
abundance: .
CDR3nt: TGCGCCAGCAGCTTGGACCCTACGGGGGGTGAAGCTTTCTTT
CDR3aa: CASSLDPTGGEAFF

j_gene: TRBJ2-2
d_gene: TRBD2
v_gene: TRBV5-1
abundance: few
CDR3nt: TGCGCCAGCAGCTTTCCTAGCGGGAGATACACCGGGGAGCTGTTTTTT
CDR3aa: CASSFPSGRYTGELFF

j_gene: TRBJ2-1
d_gene: .
v_gene: TRBV7-9
abundance: .
CDR3nt: TGTGCCAGCAGCCGGGAAGGGAATGAGCAGTTCTTC
CDR3aa: CASSREGNEQFF

j_gene: TRBJ2-7
d_gene: .
v_gene: TRBV6-1
abundance: .
CDR3nt: TGTGCCAGCAGTGAACTGGAGACCTTTTACGAGCAGTACTTC
CDR3aa: CASSELETFYEQYF

j_gene: TRBJ2-5
d_gene: .
v_gene: TRBV29-1
abundance: .
CDR3nt: TGCAGCTCTGAGGAAGGATCGCAAGAGACCCAGTACTTC
CDR3aa: CSSEEGSQETQYF

j_gene: TRBJ2-1
d_gene: TRBD1
v_gene: TRBV15
abundance: .
CDR3nt: TGTGCCACGAGGGACAGGGGAAGTCCCTACAATGAGCAGTTCTTC
CDR3aa: CATRDRGSPYNEQFF

j_gene: TRBJ2-1
d_gene: TRBD2
v_gene: TRBV5-1
abundance: .
CDR3nt: TGCGCCAGCAGTCATACTAGCGGGGGCCTGTACAATGAGCAGTTCTTC
CDR3aa: CASSHTSGGLYNEQFF

j_gene: TRBJ1-5
d_gene: .
v_gene: TRBV4-2
abundance: few
CDR3nt: TGTGCCAGCAGCCAAGTTTTGGCAGGGCTTTATAGCAATCAGCCCCAGCATTTT
CDR3aa: CASSQVLAGLYSNQPQHF

j_gene: TRBJ1-1
d_gene: .
v_gene: TRBV30
abundance: .
CDR3nt: TGTGCCTGGGGGGGGGACCTGAACACTGAAGCTTTCTTT
CDR3aa: CAWGGDLNTEAFF

j_gene: TRBJ2-3
d_gene: TRBD2
v_gene: TRBV5-6
abundance: .
CDR3nt: TGTGCCAGCAGCTTGAGGATCCAGCGGGACACAGATACGCAGTATTTT
CDR3aa: CASSLRIQRDTDTQYF